This T cell receptor beta chain was identified during a study of blood T cell repertoires in COVID-19. Overall study: The samples span acute and convalescent COVID-19 from the United States, Italy and Spain. The cDNA or gDNA used as material had been derived from T cells, B-cell-depleted T cells, or PBMCs.

Per the original methods: Reference gene primer amplification in the assay estimated nucleated cell counts. The protocol was immunoSEQ multiplex PCR, while the TCRdb copy is restricted to in-frame clones and leaves out a portion. The D gene and trimming were derived from the DNA, and the V and J assignments and clone size from that table. Altogether approximately 52,000 clones are present, 75% to 95% being singletons, with the ten largest covering 6.5%. Germline V lookup: CDR1 SGHTA, CDR2 FQGNSA. The CDR3 is 15 residues long. After removal of 2 bases from V and 3 bases from J, the junction contained 5 bases not matched to a gene.

The clonotype comes from a middle-aged man with active COVID-19. The V gene is TRBV7-2, the J gene TRBJ2-3; TRBD2 matches at 7 bases. The sequencing input was peripheral blood. The CDR3 bases are TGTGCCAGCAGCTTAAGGGCGGGGGAAACAGATACGCAGTATTTT. Its translation: CASSLRAGETDTQYF.